These 30 T cell receptor beta chains originate from one sample sequenced in a study of control samples from healthy donors and cancer patients. Using immunoSEQ multiplex PCR, the repertoire was profiled, and TCRdb retains in-frame clones only, with some absent. The sample consists of tens of thousands of clones, 84% of them appearing once. What was sequenced was PBMCs. The receptors shown here come from a man aged 70 or older with lung cancer.

The chain carries TRBV7-3 and TRBJ2-2; 9 bases match TRBD1. V trimming: 0 bases; J trimming: 5 bases; junction bases outside the gene matches: 10. Germline V CDR1 and CDR2: SGHTA, FQGTGA. The CDR3 extends over 18 amino acids. The CDR3 bases are TGTGCCAGCAGCTTAACGGGGACCGGGACAGGGCTAACCGGGGAGCTGTTTTTT. Translating gives CASSLTGTGTGLTGELFF.

The J gene is TRBJ1-5, the V gene TRBV24-1, with D possibly matching TRBD1 (5 bases). Trimming took off 3 bases at V and 7 bases at J, with 9 bases between the two ends. CDR1 is KGHDR, CDR2 SFDVKD, per germline. This CDR3 contains 13 residues. The CDR3 nucleotides are TGTGCCACCAGTGATGCCGGGACCCAGCCCCAGCATTTT. Protein sequence: CATSDAGTQPQHF.

The V gene is TRBV2, the J gene TRBJ1-2; 8 bases are shared with TRBD1. The CDR3 loop spans 14 amino acids. Trimming removed 6 bases from V and 9 bases from J; junction bases left unmatched: 12. Germline CDR1 SNHLY, CDR2 FYNNEI. In DNA form, the CDR3 reads TGTGCCAGCAGCGTCGGACAGGGACCTTCGAGCTACACCTTC. This translates into CASSVGQGPSSYTF.

The gene calls are TRBV5-5 and TRBJ1-5; the D is unclear. Germline-derived CDR1 and CDR2 are SGHKS and YYEKEE (reference sequence). V lost 0 bases, J lost 4 bases, and 8 bases lay in between. There are 14 residues in the CDR3. CDR3 nucleotide sequence: TGTGCCAGCAGCTTGGCGGCGGGGAATCAGCCCCAGCATTTT. It encodes CASSLAAGNQPQHF.

V usage is TRBV2 and J usage is TRBJ2-3, with a weak D call TRBD1 (6 bases). V was cut by 5 bases and J by 4 bases, with 16 bases left in between. Per germline, CDR1 SNHLY and CDR2 FYNNEI. This CDR3 has 15 residues. CDR3 in amino acids: CASSQQGGRADTQYF. The CDR3 bases are TGTGCCAGCAGTCAACAGGGTGGTAGGGCAGATACGCAGTATTTT.

Here the CDR3 reads CASRRAQETQYF. The CDR3 DNA is TGTGCCTCCCGTCGGGCACAAGAGACCCAGTACTTC. The chain uses TRBV2 and TRBJ2-5; the D is unclear. CDR3 length: 12 amino acids. CDR1 and CDR2 (germline): SNHLY, FYNNEI. V lost 11 bases and J lost 2, with 12 bases in between.

This clone has only one observation. The J gene is TRBJ1-1, the V gene TRBV5-6; 7 bases are shared with TRBD1. The CDR3 has 14 residues. CDR1 is SGHDT and CDR2 is YYEEEE in the germline V gene. Unmatched junction bases numbered 7, after V lost 4 bases and J lost 4 bases. CDR3 residues: CASSLAGGGTEAFF. The CDR3 DNA follows: TGTGCCAGCAGCCTGGCAGGGGGTGGCACTGAAGCTTTCTTT.

The chain links TRBV6-1 to TRBJ1-2, with D possibly matching TRBD1 (6 bases). CDR1 MNHNS and CDR2 SASEGT come from the germline V gene. The CDR3 has 18 residues. With 4 bases removed from V and 4 bases from J, the gap between germline ends came to 25 bases. In nucleotides, the CDR3 is TGTGCCAGCAGTGCTGGGGGTTTGACAGGTTCCAACTTCTATGGCTACACCTTC. Translating gives CASSAGGLTGSNFYGYTF.

This clone was recorded a few times. The chain joins TRBV7-9 to TRBJ1-1; possible D gene TRBD1, 6 bases. The CDR3 length is 15 residues. Per germline, CDR1 SEHNR and CDR2 FQNEAQ (reference sequence). V dropped 2 bases and J dropped 7 bases, with 17 bases sitting between them. CDR3 in DNA: TGTGCCAGCAGCTTACTGGACACAGGGATGAGTGAAGCTTTCTTT. Amino acid sequence: CASSLLDTGMSEAFF.

This chain links TRBV7-3 with TRBJ2-1; 13 bases are shared with TRBD2. V gave up 2 bases and J gave up 10 bases; unmatched junction bases: 2. There are 14 residues in the CDR3. Germline V gives CDR1 SGHTA, CDR2 FQGTGA. CDR3 DNA sequence: TGTGCCAGCAGCTTAGGGACTAGCGGGGCCGAGCAGTTCTTC. Translation: CASSLGTSGAEQFF.

The J gene is TRBJ2-7, the V gene TRBV6-4; 11 bases line up with TRBD2. The germline V gene has CDR1 MRHNA and CDR2 SNTAGT. V trimming: 2 bases; J trimming: 1 base; junction bases outside the gene matches: 10. The CDR3 consists of 18 residues. CDR3 sequence reads: CASSDGLAGGPLSYEQYF. The CDR3 bases are TGTGCCAGCAGTGACGGGCTAGCGGGGGGTCCACTATCCTACGAGCAGTACTTC.

In its sample, this clone was seen a few times. The V gene is TRBV29-1, the J gene TRBJ2-7; 9 positions agree with TRBD1. With 6 bases clipped from V and 6 bases from J, the junction kept 9 bases outside the gene matches. The CDR3 spans 13 residues. CDR1 is SQVTM, CDR2 ANQGSEA, per germline. CDR3 region: CSVASGQGSEQYF. Written as DNA, the CDR3 is TGCAGCGTCGCCTCGGGACAGGGATCCGAGCAGTACTTC.

CDR3 DNA: TGTGCCAGCAGCTTACGGGACAGGGGAAGTAGTTCACCCCTCCACTTT. It encodes CASSLRDRGSSSPLHF. The rearrangement links TRBV13 to TRBJ1-6; TRBD1 aligns across 10 bases. V trimming: 2 bases; J trimming: 9 bases; junction bases outside the gene matches: 7. Germline values: CDR1 PRHDT, CDR2 FYEKMQ (reference sequence). The length of the CDR3 is 16 residues.

The chain couples TRBV2 to TRBJ2-3; a weak D match, TRBD2 (6 bases). Trimming removed 8 bases at V and 5 bases at J, with 11 bases between. This CDR3 has 12 residues. CDR1 is SNHLY, CDR2 FYNNEI, per germline. CDR3 DNA: TGTGCCAGCTTGGGGGGAAGAGATACGCAGTATTTT. Translation: CASLGGRDTQYF.

This chain links TRBV19 with TRBJ2-1; D is unresolved. V dropped 5 bases and J dropped 1 base, with 9 bases sitting between them. Germline CDR1 and CDR2: LNHDA and SQIVND (reference sequence). This CDR3 comprises 14 residues. Written as DNA, the CDR3 is TGTGCCAGTAGTTTTAGTAGTTCCTACAATGAGCAGTTCTTC. Residues: CASSFSSSYNEQFF.

The J gene is TRBJ1-2, the V gene TRBV6-5; D is possibly TRBD1 (5 bases). This CDR3 has 14 residues. CDR1 and CDR2 (germline): MNHEY, SVGAGI. V was clipped by 2 bases and J by 0 bases, with 7 bases between them. The CDR3 coding sequence is TGTGCCAGCAGTTACGACAGTTCTAACTATGGCTACACCTTC. Protein: CASSYDSSNYGYTF.

The chain links TRBV3-1 (or the pseudogene TRBV3-2) to TRBJ1-1, with a tentative D call TRBD1 (5 bases). The V gene's germline CDR1 is LGHDT and CDR2 YNNKEL (reference sequence). The V and J ends lost 1 base and 1 base respectively, with 10 bases between them. The CDR3 has 15 amino acids. This chain's CDR3 is CASSQGQLQNTEAFF. In DNA form, the CDR3 reads TGTGCCAGCAGCCAAGGACAGCTCCAGAACACTGAAGCTTTCTTT.

The chain combines TRBV29-1 with TRBJ2-3; no firm D call. Trimming cost V 5 bases and J 0 bases, with 9 bases left between them. Per germline, CDR1 SQVTM and CDR2 ANQGSEA. This CDR3 contains 13 residues. CDR3 residues: CSVLGDSTDTQYF. The CDR3 DNA is TGCAGCGTTCTGGGTGACAGCACAGATACGCAGTATTTT.

This clone has just a few counts. The chain is built from TRBV19 and TRBJ2-4; D is perhaps TRBD2 (6 bases). Trimming took 3 bases from V and 1 from J, leaving 7 bases between them. The germline V gene encodes CDR1 LNHDA and CDR2 SQIVND (reference sequence). The length of the CDR3 is 14 residues. The CDR3 protein is CASSILAAKNIQYF. CDR3 nucleotides: TGTGCCAGTAGTATTCTAGCGGCCAAAAACATTCAGTACTTC. Based on the CDR3 plus reference TRBV19 and TRBJ2-4, the full variable domain is DGGITQSPKYLFRKEGQNVTLSCEQNLNHDAMYWYRQDPGQGLRLIYYSQIVNDFQKGDIAEGYSVSREKKESFPLTVTSAQKNPTAFYLCASSILAAKNIQYFGAGTRLSVL.

The chain joins TRBV10-1 to TRBJ2-3; 12 nucleotides line up with TRBD2. The CDR3 consists of 16 residues. V trimming: 4 bases; J trimming: 2 bases; junction bases outside the gene matches: 4. CDR1 is WNHNN, CDR2 SYGVQD, per germline (reference sequence). The CDR3, as DNA: TGCGCCAGCAGTGGACGGACTAGCGGGGTCACAGATACGCAGTATTTT. Its protein product is CASSGRTSGVTDTQYF.

This chain uses TRBV18 with TRBJ1-2, with no clear D. Germline-derived CDR1 and CDR2 are KGHSH and LQKENI. V lost 1 base to trimming and J lost 8 bases, with 11 bases between them. CDR3 length: 13 residues. The CDR3 region has the DNA TGTGCCAGCTCACCACTTGAAGGCGAAGGCTACACCTTC. As protein: CASSPLEGEGYTF.

The chain employs TRBV12-3 or TRBV12-4 and TRBJ2-3; the D gene is possibly TRBD1 (6 bases). V was cut by 6 bases and J by 6 bases, with 13 bases left in between. The CDR3 is 13 residues long. This CDR3 is CASSTPGADTQYF. CDR3 DNA sequence: TGTGCCAGCAGCACCCCAGGGGCCGATACGCAGTATTTT.

The chain is built from TRBV15 and TRBJ1-1, with 7 bases fitting TRBD1. This CDR3 contains 13 residues. Trimming cost V 6 bases and J 2 bases; bases outside gene matches: 3. The V gene's germline CDR1 is LNHNV and CDR2 YYDKDF (reference sequence). CDR3 coding DNA: TGTGCCACCAGTGACAGGGCTAACACTGAAGCTTTCTTT. Amino acids: CATSDRANTEAFF. Full variable domain (missing parts from reference TRBV15 and TRBJ1-1): DAMVIQNPRYQVTQFGKPVTLSCSQTLNHNVMYWYQQKSSQAPKLLFHYYDKDFNNEADTPDNFQSRRPNTSFCFLDIRSPGLGDTAMYLCATSDRANTEAFFGQGTRLTVV.

V and J are TRBV7-9 and TRBJ2-4, with D perhaps being TRBD1 or TRBD2 (5 bases each). Germline-derived CDR1 and CDR2 are SEHNR and FQNEAQ (reference sequence). This CDR3 spans 12 amino acids. V shed 6 bases and J shed 3 bases, with 6 bases lying between them. The CDR3 bases are TGTGCCAGCAGGGGGGACAAAAACATTCAGTACTTC. Translation: CASRGDKNIQYF.

The V call is TRBV19, the J call TRBJ1-4, with D possibly being TRBD1 (5 bases). The V end lost 6 bases, the J end lost 0 bases, and 14 bases lay between the germline ends. Per the germline V gene, CDR1 is LNHDA and CDR2 is SQIVND (reference sequence). The CDR3 runs to 16 residues. CDR3 loop: CASRNPGRTTNEKLFF. The CDR3, as DNA: TGTGCCAGTAGAAACCCGGGACGGACAACTAATGAAAAACTGTTTTTT. Combining the CDR3 with reference TRBV19 and TRBJ1-4 gives the whole variable domain DGGITQSPKYLFRKEGQNVTLSCEQNLNHDAMYWYRQDPGQGLRLIYYSQIVNDFQKGDIAEGYSVSREKKESFPLTVTSAQKNPTAFYLCASRNPGRTTNEKLFFGSGTQLSVL.

This rearrangement joins TRBV18 to TRBJ2-7, with 8 bases identical to TRBD1. In germline, CDR1 is KGHSH, CDR2 LQKENI. Trimming removed 4 bases from V and 4 bases from J; junction bases left unmatched: 12. This CDR3 comprises 16 residues. DNA of the CDR3: TGTGCCAGCTCACAGGGACAGGCGAGGGAAGCTTACGAGCAGTACTTC. Its translation is CASSQGQAREAYEQYF.

This rearrangement joins TRBV6-5 to TRBJ1-3; D is undetermined. V was pared by 8 bases and J by 9 bases, with 8 bases between. Germline V gene lookup returns CDR1 MNHEY and CDR2 SVGAGI. This CDR3 comprises 10 residues. This CDR3 reads CASRAGTIYF. The DNA for the CDR3 is TGTGCCAGCCGGGCCGGCACCATATATTTT.

The rearrangement links TRBV23-1 to TRBJ2-4; 7 bases are a match to TRBD1. TRBV23-1 is an ORF, with its function uncertain. This CDR3 is built from 15 residues. V shed 3 bases, J shed 5 bases, and the junction held 7 bases outside the gene matches. This chain's CDR3 is CASSQVTGHQNIQYF. The CDR3 DNA sequence: TGCGCCAGCAGTCAGGTGACAGGGCACCAAAACATTCAGTACTTC.

The chain has TRBV6-1 and TRBJ1-5; D is ambiguous. This CDR3 spans 15 amino acids. V lost 1 base to trimming and J lost 4 bases, with 11 bases between them. CDR1 is MNHNS, CDR2 SASEGT, per germline. In DNA, the CDR3 is TGTGCCAGCAGTGAAGAAGGTCGGAGGAATCAGCCCCAGCATTTT. Protein sequence: CASSEEGRRNQPQHF.

The genes are TRBV9 and TRBJ2-1; possible D gene TRBD2, 5 bases. The V gene lost 1 base and the J gene lost 1 base, with 12 bases spanning the gap. The CDR3 is 16 residues long. Germline loops: CDR1 SGDLS, CDR2 YYNGEE. The CDR3 DNA follows: TGTGCCAGCAGCGTACTAGCAGGAAGGTCCTACAATGAGCAGTTCTTC. Protein product: CASSVLAGRSYNEQFF. Filled out from reference TRBV9 and TRBJ2-1, the complete variable domain reads DSGVTQTPKHLITATGQRVTLRCSPRSGDLSVYWYQQSLDQGLQFLIQYYNGEERAKGNILERFSAQQFPDLHSELNLSSLELGDSALYFCASSVLAGRSYNEQFFGPGTRLTVL.